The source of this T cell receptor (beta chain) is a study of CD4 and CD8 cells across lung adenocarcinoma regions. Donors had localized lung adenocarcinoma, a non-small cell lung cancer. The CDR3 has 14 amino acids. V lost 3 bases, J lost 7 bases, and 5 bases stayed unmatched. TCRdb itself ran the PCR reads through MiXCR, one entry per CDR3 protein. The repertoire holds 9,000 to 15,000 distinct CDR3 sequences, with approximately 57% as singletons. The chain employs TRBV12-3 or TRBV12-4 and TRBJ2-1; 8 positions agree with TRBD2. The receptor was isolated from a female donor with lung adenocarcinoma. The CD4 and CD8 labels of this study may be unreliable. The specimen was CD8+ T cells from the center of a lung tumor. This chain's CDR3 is CASSLLSGRNEQFF. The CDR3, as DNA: TGTGCCAGCAGTTTGTTGAGCGGGAGAAATGAGCAGTTCTTC.